This entry describes one TCR beta chain. CDR1 is MNHEY and CDR2 is SVGAGI in the germline V gene. The V and J ends lost 4 bases and 1 base respectively, with 7 bases between them. The CDR3 length is 14 residues. The table came from immunoSEQ multiplex PCR; TCRdb's copy has only in-frame clones and leaves some out. The table records some 10,000 clones, 80% to 95% of them present only once. This sample was taken from a study of somatic mutations in cytotoxic T cells in rheumatoid arthritis. On the study more broadly: Prior to any treatment and right after diagnosis, patient blood (approximately 30 ml EDTA) was drawn. Selected populations of V beta antibody-stained T cells underwent flow sorting at nearly 100% purity; these encompassed V beta1+ cells subjected to TCRB sequencing.

This TCR derives from a woman aged 18-29 years with rheumatoid arthritis. V usage is TRBV6-5 and J usage is TRBJ2-2, with D unclear. Specimen: CD8+ T cells sorted from blood. Written as DNA, the CDR3 is TGTGCCAGCAGTTGGGCCGAGAACACCGGGGAGCTGTTTTTT. Protein: CASSWAENTGELFF.